The clone carrying this T cell receptor (beta chain) appeared a few times. Antigen unknown. The study ran its PCR with 60 Vbeta and 13 Jbeta primers. Some clones are missing from TCRdb's copy, which holds only in-frame ones; the method was immunoSEQ multiplex PCR. The repertoire holds 150,000 to 200,000 clones, with 68% as singletons. Germline lookup yields CDR1 SGHDT and CDR2 YYEEEE. CDR3 length: 12 residues. This specimen comes from a study of cytomegalovirus exposure and HLA in healthy donors. Study background: The study's early data release held roughly 90 million unique TCRs from HLA-typed donors. Overall study findings and caveats: Sequence variants that were highly shared formed a cluster that was likely a sequencing artifact. In a later analysis, HLA-C alleles had the fewest associated TCRs, DRB1 alleles the most. About 87% or about 30% of the time was how often most TCR beta V segments were productive, according to an earlier analysis.

This TCR was recovered from a young man in good health and CMV-seropositive. The rearrangement links TRBV5-6 to TRBJ2-5; D may be TRBD2 (5 bases). The J call could be wrong; TRBJ2-7 is a better fit for the DNA end. Sequencing was performed on PBMCs. In nucleotides, the CDR3 is TGTGCCAGCAGCCCAGGACTCTACGAGCAGTACTTC. This sequence encodes CASSPGLYEQYF.